This T cell receptor beta chain was recorded in a study of blood T cell repertoires in COVID-19. Study-level background: Sites in the United States, Italy and Spain provided acute and convalescent COVID-19 samples. In each case, the material was cDNA or gDNA derived from T cells, B-cell-depleted T cells, or PBMCs.

TCRdb's table, derived via immunoSEQ multiplex PCR, lists solely in-frame clones and lacks some. Among just over 300,000 clones listed, 89% were seen once. The germline gives CDR1 SGHRS, CDR2 YFSETQ. The CDR3 runs 15 residues. Unmatched junction bases numbered 8, after V lost 6 bases and J lost 2 bases. The sample consisted of peripheral blood. This chain links TRBV5-1 with TRBJ2-5, with TRBD2 matching over 9 bases. The sequence was collected from a woman in her twenties or thirties with COVID-19, enrolled during active disease. Here the CDR3 reads CASTNPTSGQETQYF. In DNA form, the CDR3 reads TGCGCCAGCACCAACCCCACTAGCGGGCAAGAGACCCAGTACTTC.